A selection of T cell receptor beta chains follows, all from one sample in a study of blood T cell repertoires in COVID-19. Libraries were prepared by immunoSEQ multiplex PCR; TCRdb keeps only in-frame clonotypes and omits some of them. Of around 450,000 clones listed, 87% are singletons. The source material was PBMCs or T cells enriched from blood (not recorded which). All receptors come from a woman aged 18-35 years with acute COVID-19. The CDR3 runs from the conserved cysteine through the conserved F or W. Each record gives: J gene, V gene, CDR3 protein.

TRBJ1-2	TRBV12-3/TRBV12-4	CASLGTDLGYTF
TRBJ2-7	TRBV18	CASSPPGGSYEQYF
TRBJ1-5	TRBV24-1	CATSDLQGESGQPQHF
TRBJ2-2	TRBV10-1	CASSENLRGELFF
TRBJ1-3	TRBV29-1	CSVATGASGNTIYF
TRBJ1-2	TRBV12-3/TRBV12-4	CASSLMRDYGYTF
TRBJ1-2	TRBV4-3	CASSQVDNGLNGYTF
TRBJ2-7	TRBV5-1	CASSSRVGHYEQYF
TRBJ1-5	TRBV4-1	CASSRGQVIGQPQHF
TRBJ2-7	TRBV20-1	CSASRDTTSNEQYF
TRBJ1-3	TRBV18	CASSPLGLTSGNTIYF
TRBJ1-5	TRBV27	CASSTQGRNQPQHF
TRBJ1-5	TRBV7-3	CASSPKGRRQRVGRQPQHF
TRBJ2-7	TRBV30	CAWSSGGTSSYEQYF